Listed here are 11 T cell receptor beta chains from one sample, sequenced in a study of blood T cells in healthy people across ages. For the second PCR, which ran for about 7 to 12 cycles, a sample-barcoded 5' primer and a J-beta primer mix were used. MiXCR, applied by TCRdb to the 5' RACE reads, yields one record per CDR3 protein. The data hold 2 million or so distinct CDR3 sequences, with around 48% observed a single time. Input material: blood. All receptors derive from a woman aged 40 to 50 in good health.

The CDR3 sequence: CASSYMGTDYNEQFF. In nucleotides, the CDR3 is TGTGCCAGCAGTTACATGGGGACCGATTACAATGAGCAGTTCTTC. The chain combines TRBV6-2 or TRBV6-3 with TRBJ2-1; TRBD1 or TRBD2 may be the D gene (5 bases each). CDR3 size: 15 residues. Germline V CDR1 and CDR2: MNHEY, SVGEGT. V was clipped by 2 bases and J by 4 bases, with 12 bases between them.

This clonotype has only a few counts. The chain has TRBV3-1 and TRBJ2-7; a possible D gene is TRBD1 (5 bases). V was pared by 0 bases and J by 0 bases, with 12 bases between. This CDR3 is built from 16 residues. Germline values: CDR1 LGHDT, CDR2 YNNKEL (reference sequence). In nucleotides, the CDR3 is TGTGCCAGCAGCCAAGATCCGGCAGGGCTCTCCTACGAGCAGTACTTC. It translates to CASSQDPAGLSYEQYF.

This clonotype was counted at least ten times. The DNA for the CDR3 is TGCAGCGTTGAAGCGAGGTTCACAGATACGCAGTATTTT. Amino acid sequence: CSVEARFTDTQYF. V usage is TRBV29-1 and J usage is TRBJ2-3; D gene uncertain. V dropped 1 base and J dropped 2 bases, with 7 bases sitting between them. Germline values: CDR1 SQVTM, CDR2 ANQGSEA. The length of the CDR3 is 13 residues.

This chain uses TRBV12-3 or TRBV12-4 with TRBJ2-3; 11 bases align to TRBD1. After removal of 5 bases from V and 7 bases from J, the junction contained 5 bases not matched to a gene. This CDR3 comprises 14 residues. CDR3 in DNA: TGTGCCAGCAGTGTCGGGACAGGGGGAAATACGCAGTATTTT. Encoded protein: CASSVGTGGNTQYF.

This clonotype was picked up a small number of times. The V call is TRBV29-1, the J call TRBJ1-4, with unresolved D. The germline V gene has CDR1 SQVTM and CDR2 ANQGSEA. This CDR3 comprises 12 residues. The V end was cut by 7 bases, the J end by 7 bases, with 13 bases between. As DNA, the CDR3 is TGCAGCGCACTGCGAGTCGGTGAAAAACTGTTTTTT. It specifies CSALRVGEKLFF.

V gene TRBV28 combines with J gene TRBJ2-7, with 13 bases fitting TRBD2. The CDR3 has 18 residues. The J segment lost 7 bases and the V segment lost 6 bases, leaving 18 bases of the junction unmatched. Germline CDR1 reads MDHEN; CDR2 reads SYDVKM. CDR3 sequence (DNA): TGTGCCAGCAGCCCGCCAATCACTAGCGGGGGGGATAGTAATGAGCAGTACTTC. Translated: CASSPPITSGGDSNEQYF.

The CDR3 protein is CASSSLQQEPTFFNYGYTF. CDR3 bases: TGTGCCAGCAGTTCCCTCCAACAGGAGCCCACTTTTTTTAACTATGGCTACACCTTC. This chain uses TRBV28 with TRBJ1-2; the D gene is possibly TRBD1 (5 bases). The CDR3 length is 19 residues. V was pared by 4 bases and J by 1 base, with 25 bases between. CDR1 and CDR2 (germline): MDHEN, SYDVKM.

The rearrangement joins TRBV4-3 to TRBJ2-7, with 11 bases aligning to TRBD2. Trimming cost V 1 base and J 7 bases; bases outside gene matches: 9. This CDR3 spans 16 amino acids. Looked up from germline, CDR1 is LGHNA and CDR2 is YSLEER. The CDR3 DNA reads as TGCGCCAGCAGCCAAGTGACTAGCGGGGCCTACAATGAGCAGTACTTC. Protein product: CASSQVTSGAYNEQYF.

This clonotype was counted a few times. The chain combines TRBV20-1 with TRBJ2-5, with D tentatively TRBD2 (6 bases). The CDR3 is 13 residues long. Per germline, CDR1 DFQATT and CDR2 SNEGSKA (reference sequence). V lost 1 base, J lost 1 base, and 7 bases lay in between. Written as DNA, the CDR3 is TGCAGTGCTAGAGGGGGACTCCAAGAGACCCAGTACTTC. Residues: CSARGGLQETQYF.

The V gene is TRBV28, the J gene TRBJ2-3, with 10 bases lining up with TRBD2. V dropped 4 bases and J dropped 3; count of bases not matched to a gene: 10. Germline CDR1 and CDR2: MDHEN and SYDVKM. The CDR3 contains 17 residues. CDR3 nucleotide sequence: TGTGCCAGCAGTTCCCCTCTGGTAGCGGGGGGTACAGATACGCAGTATTTT. Amino acid sequence: CASSSPLVAGGTDTQYF.

This clonotype turned up a few times. The chain joins TRBV29-1 to TRBJ1-2, with 7 nucleotides matching TRBD1. The CDR3 contains 13 residues. V trimming: 1 base; J trimming: 5 bases; junction bases outside the gene matches: 4. Germline CDR1 SQVTM, CDR2 ANQGSEA. The DNA for the CDR3 is TGCAGCGTTGAAGCAGGGGGAGGTTATGGCTACACCTTC. Translation gives CSVEAGGGYGYTF.